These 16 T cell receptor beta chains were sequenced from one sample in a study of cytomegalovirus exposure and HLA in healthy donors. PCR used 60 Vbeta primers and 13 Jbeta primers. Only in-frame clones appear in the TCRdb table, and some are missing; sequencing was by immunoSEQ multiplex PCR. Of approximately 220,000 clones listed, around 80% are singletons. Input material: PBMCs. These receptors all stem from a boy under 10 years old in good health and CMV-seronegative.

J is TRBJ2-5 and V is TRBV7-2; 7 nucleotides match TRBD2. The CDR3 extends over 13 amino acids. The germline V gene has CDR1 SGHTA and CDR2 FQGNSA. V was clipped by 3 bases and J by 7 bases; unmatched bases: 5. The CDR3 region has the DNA TGTGCCAGCAGCTTCGAGCGGGAAGGGACCCAGTACTTC. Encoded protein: CASSFEREGTQYF.

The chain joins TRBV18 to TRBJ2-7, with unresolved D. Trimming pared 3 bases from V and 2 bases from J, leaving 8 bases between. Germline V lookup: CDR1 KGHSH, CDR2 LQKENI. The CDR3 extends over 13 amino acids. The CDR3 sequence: CASSPTSPYEQYF. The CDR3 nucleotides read TGTGCCAGCTCACCGACAAGTCCCTACGAGCAGTACTTC.

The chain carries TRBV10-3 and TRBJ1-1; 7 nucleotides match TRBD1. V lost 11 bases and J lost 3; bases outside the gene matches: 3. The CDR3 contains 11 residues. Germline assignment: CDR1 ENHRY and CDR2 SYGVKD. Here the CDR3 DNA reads TGTGCCGCCCAGGGGGACACTGAAGCTTTCTTT. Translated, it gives CAAQGDTEAFF.

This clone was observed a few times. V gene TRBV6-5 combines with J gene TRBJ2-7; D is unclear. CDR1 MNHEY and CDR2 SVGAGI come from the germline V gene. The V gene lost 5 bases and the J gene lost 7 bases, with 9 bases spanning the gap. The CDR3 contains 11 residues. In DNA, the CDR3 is TGTGCCAGCAGTGACTTGGAGGAGCAGTACTTC. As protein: CASSDLEEQYF.

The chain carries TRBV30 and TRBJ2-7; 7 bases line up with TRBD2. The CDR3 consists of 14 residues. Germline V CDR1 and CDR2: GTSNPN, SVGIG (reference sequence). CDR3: CAWAGTMGSYEQYF. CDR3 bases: TGTGCGTGGGCCGGGACTATGGGTTCCTACGAGCAGTACTTC.

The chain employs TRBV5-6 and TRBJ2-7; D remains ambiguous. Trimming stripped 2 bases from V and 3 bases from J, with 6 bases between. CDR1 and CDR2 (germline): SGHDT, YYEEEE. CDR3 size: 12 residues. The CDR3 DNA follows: TGTGCCAGCAGCTTATCGGGCTACGAGCAGTACTTC. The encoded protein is CASSLSGYEQYF.

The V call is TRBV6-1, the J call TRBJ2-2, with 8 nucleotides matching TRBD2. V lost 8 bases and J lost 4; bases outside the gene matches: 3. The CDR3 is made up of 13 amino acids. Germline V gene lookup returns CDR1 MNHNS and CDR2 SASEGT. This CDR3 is CASLGGGTGELFF. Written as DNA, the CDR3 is TGTGCCAGCCTCGGGGGGGGCACCGGGGAGCTGTTTTTT.

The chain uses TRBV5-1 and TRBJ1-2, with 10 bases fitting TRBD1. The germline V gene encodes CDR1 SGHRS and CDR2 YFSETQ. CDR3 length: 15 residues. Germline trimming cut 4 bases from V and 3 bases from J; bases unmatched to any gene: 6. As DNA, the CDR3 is TGCGCCAGCAGCCCCGACAGGGGGCGCCACTATGGCTACACCTTC. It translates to CASSPDRGRHYGYTF. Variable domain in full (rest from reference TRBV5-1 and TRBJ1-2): KAGVTQTPRYLIKTRGQQVTLSCSPISGHRSVSWYQQTPGQGLQFLFEYFSETQRNKGNFPGRFSGRQFSNSRSEMNVSTLELGDSALYLCASSPDRGRHYGYTFGSGTRLTVV.

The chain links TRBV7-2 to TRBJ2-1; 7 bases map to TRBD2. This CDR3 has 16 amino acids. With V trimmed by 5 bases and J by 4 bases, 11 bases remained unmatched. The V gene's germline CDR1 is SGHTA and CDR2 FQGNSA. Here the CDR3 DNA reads TGTGCCAGCAGCCCGCGGTCTAGCGGCCTATACAATGAGCAGTTCTTC. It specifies CASSPRSSGLYNEQFF.

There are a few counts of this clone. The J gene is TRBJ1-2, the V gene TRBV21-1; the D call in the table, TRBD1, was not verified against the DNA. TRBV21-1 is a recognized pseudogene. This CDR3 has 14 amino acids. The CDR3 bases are TGTGCCAGCAGCATCTGGGGCAGGAACTATGGCTACACCTTC. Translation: CASSIWGRNYGYTF.

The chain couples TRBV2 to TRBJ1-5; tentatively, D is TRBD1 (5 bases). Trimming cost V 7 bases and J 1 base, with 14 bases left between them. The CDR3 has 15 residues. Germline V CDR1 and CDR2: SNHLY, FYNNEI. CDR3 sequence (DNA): TGTGCCAGCACCCCTCCAGGGAGGAGCAATCAGCCCCAGCATTTT. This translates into CASTPPGRSNQPQHF.

This chain's CDR3 is CAWSVPGLADSSYEQYF. The CDR3, as DNA: TGTGCCTGGAGTGTACCGGGACTAGCGGATAGCTCCTACGAGCAGTACTTC. The J gene is TRBJ2-7, the V gene TRBV30; 11 bases line up with TRBD2. Trimming cost V 0 bases and J 0 bases; bases outside gene matches: 7. Germline loops: CDR1 GTSNPN, CDR2 SVGIG (reference sequence). This CDR3 comprises 17 residues.

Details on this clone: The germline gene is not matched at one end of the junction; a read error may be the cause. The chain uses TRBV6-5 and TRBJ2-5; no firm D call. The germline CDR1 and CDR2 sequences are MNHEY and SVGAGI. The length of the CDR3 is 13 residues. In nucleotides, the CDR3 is TGTGCCAGCAGCCCAAATTTCCAAGAGGCCCAGTACTTC. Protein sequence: CASSPNFQEAQYF.

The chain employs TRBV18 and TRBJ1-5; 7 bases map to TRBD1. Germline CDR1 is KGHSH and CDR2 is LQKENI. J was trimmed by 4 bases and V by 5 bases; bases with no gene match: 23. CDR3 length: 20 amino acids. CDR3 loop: CASSTLTGSGLDFRNQPQHF. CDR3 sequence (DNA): TGTGCCAGCTCAACACTGACAGGGTCAGGTCTTGATTTTCGAAATCAGCCCCAGCATTTT. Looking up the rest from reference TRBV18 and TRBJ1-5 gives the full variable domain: NAGVMQNPRHLVRRRGQEARLRCSPMKGHSHVYWYRQLPEEGLKFMVYLQKENIIDESGMPKERFSAEFPKEGPSILRIQQVVRGDSAAYFCASSTLTGSGLDFRNQPQHFGDGTRLSIL.

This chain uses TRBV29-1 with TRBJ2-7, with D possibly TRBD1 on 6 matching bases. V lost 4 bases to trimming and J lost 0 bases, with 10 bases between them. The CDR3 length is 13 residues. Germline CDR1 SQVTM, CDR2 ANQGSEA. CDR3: CSVGGQYSYEQYF. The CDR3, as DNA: TGCAGCGTTGGGGGGCAATACTCCTACGAGCAGTACTTC.

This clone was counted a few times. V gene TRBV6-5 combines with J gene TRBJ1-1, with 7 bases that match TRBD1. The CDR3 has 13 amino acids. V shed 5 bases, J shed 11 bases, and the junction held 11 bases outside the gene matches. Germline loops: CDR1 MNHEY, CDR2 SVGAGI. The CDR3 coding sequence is TGTGCCAGCAGTGCCCGAACAGGGGAACGTGCTTTCTTT. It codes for CASSARTGERAFF.